Sequencing of this TCR beta chain was carried out in a study of control samples from healthy donors and cancer patients. The method was immunoSEQ multiplex PCR; TCRdb's version includes in-frame clones alone and lacks a portion of them. The table has roughly 170,000 clones, about 91% seen once. Trimming stripped 3 bases from V and 13 bases from J, with 13 bases between. CDR3 length: 13 residues. The chain links TRBV12-3 or TRBV12-4 to TRBJ1-6; tentative D call: TRBD1 (5 bases). Sequencing was done on a sample of blood. The origin of this receptor is a woman aged 40 to 49 in good health. The CDR3 DNA reads TGTGCCAGCAGTTTTGGCAGGGAGTCGCCCCTCCACTTT. Translated: CASSFGRESPLHF.